One sample yielded the 16 T cell receptor beta chains listed below, sequenced in a study of blood T cell repertoires in COVID-19. Sequencing was performed with immunoSEQ multiplex PCR; in TCRdb, only in-frame clones are kept and a portion is missing. The data contain around 620,000 clones, approximately 90% of them seen just once; the ten biggest clones take up roughly 0.26%. Material: peripheral blood. All receptors derive from a woman between 18 and 30 years old with acute or convalescent COVID-19.

The chain has TRBV6-5 and TRBJ1-2; 8 bases agree with TRBD1. CDR1 MNHEY and CDR2 SVGAGI come from the germline V gene. This CDR3 contains 15 residues. V lost 4 bases to trimming and J lost 4 bases; unmatched junction nucleotides: 8. The CDR3 loop reads CASSSLDRVGYGYTF. The DNA of the CDR3 is TGTGCCAGCAGTTCCCTGGACAGGGTGGGCTATGGCTACACCTTC.

This clone was counted only a few times. The rearrangement uses TRBV5-1 and TRBJ1-2, with D maybe TRBD1 (5 bases). Trimming stripped 0 bases from V and 8 bases from J, with 17 bases between. Germline-derived CDR1 and CDR2 are SGHRS and YFSETQ. The CDR3 totals 15 residues. DNA for the CDR3: TGCGCCAGCAGCTTGGGCCCAGGTTCAGGGCGGGGCTACACCTTC. Translating gives CASSLGPGSGRGYTF. The variable domain in full, with the rest retrieved from reference TRBV5-1 and TRBJ1-2, is KAGVTQTPRYLIKTRGQQVTLSCSPISGHRSVSWYQQTPGQGLQFLFEYFSETQRNKGNFPGRFSGRQFSNSRSEMNVSTLELGDSALYLCASSLGPGSGRGYTFGSGTRLTVV.

The V call is TRBV19, the J call TRBJ2-7, with a weak D call TRBD1 (5 bases). V dropped 3 bases and J dropped 5 bases, with 5 bases sitting between them. Per the germline V gene, CDR1 is LNHDA and CDR2 is SQIVND (reference sequence). The length of the CDR3 is 11 residues. The CDR3 reads CASSMGHEQYF. As DNA, the CDR3 is TGTGCCAGTAGTATGGGGCACGAGCAGTACTTC.

This chain connects TRBV11-2 to TRBJ2-7; 9 bases are shared with TRBD2. The CDR3 has 12 amino acids. Trimming removed 5 bases from V and 7 bases from J; junction bases left unmatched: 3. CDR1 is SGHAT and CDR2 is FQNNGV in the germline V gene. The CDR3 protein is CASSLAGREQYF. CDR3 bases: TGTGCCAGCAGCCTAGCGGGGAGGGAGCAGTACTTC.

CDR3 nucleotide sequence: TGTGCCAGCAGCCAACCGGGACAGGGGCACTATGGCTACACCTTC. It translates to CASSQPGQGHYGYTF. The V call is TRBV14, the J call TRBJ1-2, with 10 bases that match TRBD1. CDR1 is SGHDN and CDR2 is FVKESK in the germline V gene. The CDR3 extends over 15 amino acids. The V and J ends lost 2 bases and 3 bases, in that order; junction bases with no gene match: 3.

The chain has TRBV4-1 and TRBJ2-7; TRBD2 matches at 7 bases. CDR1 MGHRA and CDR2 YSYEKL come from the germline V gene. This CDR3 is built from 14 residues. J was trimmed by 3 bases and V by 3 bases; bases with no gene match: 5. The CDR3 protein is CASSHLAGDYEQYF. For the CDR3, the DNA is TGCGCCAGCAGCCATTTAGCGGGTGACTACGAGCAGTACTTC.

The gene calls are TRBV12-3 or TRBV12-4 and TRBJ2-2; 8 nucleotides align to TRBD1. The CDR3 contains 13 residues. V lost 5 bases and J lost 6; bases outside the gene matches: 2. The CDR3 loop reads CASSTDRAGELFF. CDR3 in DNA: TGTGCCAGCAGTACGGACAGGGCCGGGGAGCTGTTTTTT.

V is TRBV13 and J is TRBJ2-7; the D gene is possibly TRBD1 (6 bases). Germline lookup yields CDR1 PRHDT and CDR2 FYEKMQ (reference sequence). V was pared by 5 bases and J by 7 bases, with 12 bases between. The CDR3 totals 12 residues. The CDR3 DNA reads TGTGCCAGCAGCCCGCAGGGGCAAGAGCAGTACTTC. Encoded protein: CASSPQGQEQYF. The whole variable domain, remainder taken from reference TRBV13 and TRBJ2-7, is AAGVIQSPRHLIKEKRETATLKCYPIPRHDTVYWYQQGPGQDPQFLISFYEKMQSDKGSIPDRFSAQQFSDYHSELNMSSLELGDSALYFCASSPQGQEQYFGPGTRLTVT.

The chain carries TRBV11-2 and TRBJ1-2, with TRBD1 matching over 8 bases. Germline CDR1 and CDR2: SGHAT and FQNNGV. With V trimmed by 4 bases and J by 7 bases, 8 bases remained unmatched. The length of the CDR3 is 14 residues. The CDR3 nucleotides read TGTGCCAGCAGCTCAATACAACAGGGGGTTGGCTACACCTTC. Its translation is CASSSIQQGVGYTF.

The rearrangement uses TRBV6-5 and TRBJ1-6; no reliable D call. Germline values: CDR1 MNHEY, CDR2 SVGAGI. Trimming pared 7 bases from V and 2 bases from J, leaving 12 bases between. CDR3 size: 15 residues. The chain's CDR3 is CASTGEYAYNSPLHF. DNA of the CDR3: TGTGCCAGCACCGGAGAGTACGCCTATAATTCACCCCTCCACTTT.

This clone appeared a single time. The chain couples TRBV11-2 to TRBJ1-4, with unresolved D. There are 13 residues in the CDR3. V lost 2 bases, J lost 8 bases, and 9 bases lay in between. Germline loops: CDR1 SGHAT, CDR2 FQNNGV. The CDR3: CASSLISGEKLFF. CDR3 in DNA: TGTGCCAGCAGCTTAATAAGTGGCGAAAAACTGTTTTTT.

CDR3 sequence: CASSNGGTGGPVDTQYF. For the CDR3, the DNA is TGTGCCAGCAGCAACGGAGGAACGGGGGGGCCAGTAGATACGCAGTATTTT. The chain has TRBV7-9 and TRBJ2-3, with 8 bases aligning to TRBD2. Per germline, CDR1 SEHNR and CDR2 FQNEAQ (reference sequence). The CDR3 is made up of 17 amino acids. V gave up 5 bases and J gave up 5 bases; unmatched junction bases: 15.

V gene TRBV4-2 combines with J gene TRBJ2-2; no clear D. V lost 3 bases, J lost 6 bases, and 23 bases lay in between. The CDR3 runs 18 residues. Looked up from germline, CDR1 is LGHNA and CDR2 is YNFKEQ. CDR3 amino acids: CASSHLSVATGLPGELFF. The CDR3 DNA reads TGTGCCAGCAGCCATTTAAGCGTGGCGACCGGTTTACCCGGGGAGCTGTTTTTT.

This clone has just one count. This chain joins TRBV12-5 and TRBJ1-2, with D unresolved. V was clipped by 0 bases and J by 3 bases, with 14 bases between them. The CDR3 has 16 amino acids. Germline assignment: CDR1 LGHNT and CDR2 FRNRAP. CDR3 DNA: TGTGCTAGTGGTTTGGTACTGGGGAGTACGGACTATGGCTACACCTTC. Amino acids: CASGLVLGSTDYGYTF.

This rearrangement joins TRBV2 to TRBJ2-3; TRBD2 matches 13 bases. The CDR3 is 14 residues long. Unmatched junction bases numbered 4, after V lost 9 bases and J lost 4 bases. Germline V gives CDR1 SNHLY, CDR2 FYNNEI. In nucleotides, the CDR3 is TGTGCCAGAGGGACTAGCGGGGAGGCAGATACGCAGTATTTT. Amino acids: CARGTSGEADTQYF.

The chain employs TRBV19 and TRBJ1-3; D unclear. V lost 2 bases, J lost 5 bases, and 10 bases lay in between. The length of the CDR3 is 14 residues. Per the germline V gene, CDR1 is LNHDA and CDR2 is SQIVND (reference sequence). The CDR3 nucleotides are TGTGCCAGTAGTATATACCCCCAGAGAAACACCATATATTTT. This sequence encodes CASSIYPQRNTIYF.